The next 17 T cell receptor beta chains were all read from a single sample in a study of cytomegalovirus exposure and HLA in healthy donors. The PCR contained 60 Vbeta and 13 Jbeta primers. Profiled with immunoSEQ multiplex PCR; TCRdb holds only in-frame clones, not every one. The data show roughly 200,000 clones, about 89% seen once. The sequencing input was PBMCs. These receptors all stem from a woman between 18 and 29 years old in good health and CMV-seronegative.

The rearrangement uses TRBV27 and TRBJ2-5; D may be TRBD2 (6 bases). The CDR3 length is 15 residues. Germline values: CDR1 MNHEY, CDR2 SMNVEV (reference sequence). V was cut by 0 bases and J by 4 bases, with 12 bases left in between. The CDR3 nucleotides are TGTGCCAGCAGTTTATCGTCGGGAGCTCCAGAGACCCAGTACTTC. Translating gives CASSLSSGAPETQYF.

The chain combines TRBV10-2 with TRBJ2-2; D is perhaps TRBD2 (5 bases). Between the trimmed V and J ends, which lost 4 bases and 0 bases, there was a span of 6 bases. This CDR3 spans 14 amino acids. The germline V gene has CDR1 WSHSY and CDR2 SAAADI. The CDR3 region is CASSAGTNTGELFF. CDR3 in DNA: TGCGCCAGCAGTGCCGGGACGAACACCGGGGAGCTGTTTTTT.

This chain joins TRBV7-2 and TRBJ1-1, with 7 bases matching TRBD1. Unmatched junction bases numbered 2, after V lost 2 bases and J lost 8 bases. Germline CDR1 is SGHTA and CDR2 is FQGNSA. This CDR3 region has 12 residues. The CDR3: CASSLRTGEAFF. Here the CDR3 DNA reads TGTGCCAGCAGCTTAAGGACAGGAGAAGCTTTCTTT.

This chain links TRBV5-1 with TRBJ2-1, with 7 nucleotides matching TRBD2. Unmatched junction bases numbered 6, after V lost 4 bases and J lost 8 bases. The germline gives CDR1 SGHRS, CDR2 YFSETQ. The CDR3 covers 13 residues. The chain's CDR3 is CASSPGLPDEQFF. In DNA form, the CDR3 reads TGCGCCAGCAGCCCGGGACTACCCGATGAGCAGTTCTTC.

V and J are TRBV23-1 and TRBJ2-7, with TRBD1 matching 9 bases. TRBV23-1 is an open reading frame whose function is uncertain. The length of the CDR3 is 14 residues. After removal of 6 bases from V and 6 bases from J, the junction contained 9 bases not matched to a gene. The DNA of the CDR3 is TGCGCCAGCAGACTAAGGGACAGGGCGGGCGAGCAGTACTTC. Its protein is CASRLRDRAGEQYF.

The chain carries TRBV13 and TRBJ2-3; TRBD2 matches at 8 bases. V shed 2 bases, J shed 4 bases, and the junction held 5 bases outside the gene matches. The CDR3 extends over 15 amino acids. The germline gives CDR1 PRHDT, CDR2 FYEKMQ (reference sequence). The DNA of the CDR3 is TGTGCCAGCAGCTTAATTGCGGGAGGATCAGATACGCAGTATTTT. Its protein is CASSLIAGGSDTQYF.

J is TRBJ1-2 and V is TRBV6-1; the match to TRBD1 covers 7 bases. The germline V gene encodes CDR1 MNHNS and CDR2 SASEGT. The trim removed 8 bases at V and 1 base at J, leaving 4 bases unmatched. This CDR3 region has 13 residues. CDR3 sequence (DNA): TGTGCCAGCTACGGGACAGTTAACTATGGCTACACCTTC. Translated: CASYGTVNYGYTF.

The chain links TRBV9 to TRBJ2-1; D is uncertain. CDR1 and CDR2 (germline): SGDLS, YYNGEE. V lost 0 bases and J lost 5, with 15 bases in between. The CDR3 is 16 residues long. CDR3 region: CASSVGLIGVHNEQFF. In nucleotides, the CDR3 is TGTGCCAGCAGCGTAGGTTTAATCGGAGTCCACAATGAGCAGTTCTTC.

This chain links TRBV5-5 with TRBJ1-1, with D possibly matching TRBD1 (5 bases). The CDR3 loop spans 14 amino acids. CDR1 is SGHKS and CDR2 is YYEKEE in the germline V gene (reference sequence). V lost 1 base to trimming and J lost 5 bases, with 12 bases between them. CDR3 residues: CASSLIPGRTEAFF. CDR3 bases: TGTGCCAGCAGCTTGATCCCAGGGAGGACTGAAGCTTTCTTT.

V gene TRBV6-1 combines with J gene TRBJ2-4; D is uncertain. Looked up from germline, CDR1 is MNHNS and CDR2 is SASEGT. Trimming left V 2 bases short and J 3 bases short, with 8 bases between. The CDR3 spans 14 residues. CDR3 in amino acids: CASSEWHLKNIQYF. DNA of the CDR3: TGTGCCAGCAGTGAATGGCACCTCAAAAACATTCAGTACTTC.

The V and J genes are TRBV7-6 and TRBJ1-1; D is uncertain. Trimming stripped 5 bases from V and 4 bases from J, with 11 bases between. The CDR3 is 13 residues long. Germline-derived CDR1 and CDR2 are SGHVS and FNYEAQ. The CDR3 DNA reads as TGTGCCAGCAGCGCACGATCCGGCACTGAAGCTTTCTTT. The encoded protein is CASSARSGTEAFF.

This chain links TRBV11-2 with TRBJ2-1; 7 bases agree with TRBD2. The CDR3 runs 16 residues. Losses at the gene ends were 1 base for V and 5 bases for J; bases not matched to a gene: 8. CDR1 is SGHAT and CDR2 is FQNNGV in the germline V gene. This CDR3 reads CASSLAGGTTDNEQFF. The CDR3 DNA sequence: TGTGCCAGCAGCTTAGCCGGCGGGACTACTGACAATGAGCAGTTCTTC.

J is TRBJ2-2 and V is TRBV4-2; maybe TRBD2 (6 bases). The CDR3 runs 14 residues. CDR1 is LGHNA, CDR2 YNFKEQ, per germline. V dropped 4 bases and J dropped 6 bases, with 12 bases sitting between them. In DNA form, the CDR3 reads TGTGCCAGCAGCCTCAGCGGGCCCGCCGGGGAGCTGTTTTTT. It yields the protein CASSLSGPAGELFF.

In its sample, this clone was seen once. This sequence joins TRBV6-6 and TRBJ2-3; 9 bases match TRBD2. The CDR3 runs to 14 residues. Trimming removed 4 bases from V and 6 bases from J; junction bases left unmatched: 5. Germline-derived CDR1 and CDR2 are MNHNY and SVGAGI (reference sequence). The CDR3 bases are TGTGCCAGCAGTTTGCGGGGGGGCCGTGATACGCAGTATTTT. This codes for CASSLRGGRDTQYF.

J is TRBJ2-5 and V is TRBV27; 8 bases fit TRBD2. The germline V gene encodes CDR1 MNHEY and CDR2 SMNVEV (reference sequence). This CDR3 has 16 residues. J was trimmed by 5 bases and V by 0 bases; bases with no gene match: 8. The CDR3 here is CASSLSAGGRRETQYF. The CDR3, as DNA: TGTGCCAGCAGTTTATCGGCGGGGGGTCGCAGGGAGACCCAGTACTTC.

The genes are TRBV5-1 and TRBJ1-1; 9 bases agree with TRBD1. CDR3 length: 16 residues. Germline CDR1 reads SGHRS; CDR2 reads YFSETQ. V lost 4 bases and J lost 0; bases outside the gene matches: 7. For the CDR3, the DNA is TGCGCCAGCAGCGTAGGGACAGGGTCTCTGAACACTGAAGCTTTCTTT. Translating it yields CASSVGTGSLNTEAFF. The full variable domain, completed using reference TRBV5-1 and TRBJ1-1, is KAGVTQTPRYLIKTRGQQVTLSCSPISGHRSVSWYQQTPGQGLQFLFEYFSETQRNKGNFPGRFSGRQFSNSRSEMNVSTLELGDSALYLCASSVGTGSLNTEAFFGQGTRLTVV.

The V call is TRBV4-3, the J call TRBJ1-3; the match to TRBD1 covers 7 bases. The CDR3 length is 14 residues. Germline CDR1 reads LGHNA; CDR2 reads YSLEER. V lost 2 bases, J lost 2 bases, and 0 bases stayed unmatched. CDR3 coding DNA: TGCGCCAGCAGCCAAACAGGGGCTGGAAACACCATATATTTT. Residues: CASSQTGAGNTIYF.